A selection of T cell receptor beta chains follows, all from one sample in a study of T cell responses to AZD1222 COVID-19 vaccine. Repertoires were generated with immunoSEQ multiplex PCR, while TCRdb's copy carries only in-frame clones and drops some. In the table there are roughly 93,000 clones, around 90% of which are singletons. The sample in question was peripheral blood, obtained on day 0 of AZD1222 vaccination. The receptors originated from an adult in good health. Both conserved end residues are part of each CDR3. Each record gives: J gene, clone size, D gene, V gene, CDR3 protein, CDR3 DNA. The D gene is left open where the match is weak. Where a row states a size, it is once, few, many or the class of an expanded clone; other rows omit it.

j_call: TRBJ1-2; clone_size: .; d_call: .; v_call: TRBV19; cdr3_aa: CASSTMDGEANYGYTF; cdr3_nt: TGTGCCAGTAGTACCATGGACGGAGAAGCTAACTATGGCTACACCTTC
j_call: TRBJ2-3; clone_size: .; d_call: .; v_call: TRBV5-1; cdr3_aa: CASSPGEGTDTQYF; cdr3_nt: TGCGCCAGCAGCCCGGGAGAGGGGACAGATACGCAGTATTTT
j_call: TRBJ1-5; clone_size: few; d_call: .; v_call: TRBV19; cdr3_aa: CASSVDSNQPQHF; cdr3_nt: TGTGCCAGTAGTGTGGACAGCAATCAGCCCCAGCATTTT
j_call: TRBJ1-5; clone_size: .; d_call: .; v_call: TRBV6-2/TRBV6-3; cdr3_aa: CASSYGFGGRGNQPQHF; cdr3_nt: TGTGCCAGCAGTTACGGGTTTGGGGGTAGGGGCAATCAGCCCCAGCATTTT
j_call: TRBJ2-1; clone_size: .; d_call: .; v_call: TRBV19; cdr3_aa: CASSLWGVWFF; cdr3_nt: TGTGCCAGTAGTTTGTGGGGAGTTTGGTTCTTC
j_call: TRBJ2-1; clone_size: .; d_call: TRBD2; v_call: TRBV5-4; cdr3_aa: CASSWGLAGGPFLNEQFF; cdr3_nt: TGTGCCAGCAGCTGGGGACTAGCGGGAGGGCCTTTTCTCAATGAGCAGTTCTTC
j_call: TRBJ2-7; clone_size: .; d_call: TRBD1; v_call: TRBV10-3; cdr3_aa: CAISDKTGGYEQYF; cdr3_nt: TGTGCCATCAGTGACAAGACAGGGGGCTACGAGCAGTACTTC
j_call: TRBJ2-7; clone_size: once; d_call: TRBD2; v_call: TRBV6-4; cdr3_aa: CASSPEPGGPYEQYF; cdr3_nt: TGTGCCAGCAGCCCCGAACCGGGAGGGCCGTACGAGCAGTACTTC
j_call: TRBJ2-6; clone_size: .; d_call: .; v_call: TRBV19; cdr3_aa: CASSIGFSGANVLTF; cdr3_nt: TGTGCCAGTAGTATAGGCTTCTCTGGGGCCAACGTCCTGACTTTC
j_call: TRBJ2-5; clone_size: .; d_call: TRBD2; v_call: TRBV5-1; cdr3_aa: CASRASGRAFVETQYF; cdr3_nt: TGCGCCAGCAGGGCTAGCGGGAGGGCCTTCGTAGAGACCCAGTACTTC
j_call: TRBJ2-2; clone_size: .; d_call: .; v_call: TRBV9; cdr3_aa: CASSAAGRVTGELFF; cdr3_nt: TGTGCCAGCAGCGCCGCTGGACGAGTCACCGGGGAGCTGTTTTTT
j_call: TRBJ2-3; clone_size: once; d_call: .; v_call: TRBV25-1; cdr3_aa: CASSGRKSPGRYTDTQYF; cdr3_nt: TGTGCCAGCAGTGGAAGGAAGTCCCCGGGACGGTACACAGATACGCAGTATTTT
j_call: TRBJ2-7; clone_size: .; d_call: TRBD2; v_call: TRBV19; cdr3_aa: CASSIDHWEGGEQYF; cdr3_nt: TGTGCCAGTAGTATAGATCATTGGGAGGGTGGAGAGCAGTACTTC
j_call: TRBJ1-3; clone_size: .; d_call: .; v_call: TRBV7-9; cdr3_aa: CASSEQPLDTIYF; cdr3_nt: TGTGCCAGCAGCGAGCAGCCGTTAGACACCATATATTTT
j_call: TRBJ1-1; clone_size: .; d_call: .; v_call: TRBV6-5; cdr3_aa: CASSRWGVNTEAFF; cdr3_nt: TGTGCCAGCAGCAGGTGGGGGGTGAACACTGAAGCTTTCTTT
j_call: TRBJ2-2; clone_size: once; d_call: TRBD1; v_call: TRBV9; cdr3_aa: CASSVARDRATGELFF; cdr3_nt: TGTGCCAGCAGCGTAGCCCGGGACAGGGCCACCGGGGAGCTGTTTTTT
j_call: TRBJ1-2; clone_size: .; d_call: .; v_call: TRBV20-1; cdr3_aa: CSARGGYTF; cdr3_nt: TGCAGTGCTAGAGGTGGCTACACCTTC
j_call: TRBJ2-2; clone_size: .; d_call: .; v_call: TRBV7-2; cdr3_aa: CASSTEPTGELFF; cdr3_nt: TGTGCCAGCAGCACAGAACCAACCGGGGAGCTGTTTTTT
j_call: TRBJ1-5; clone_size: .; d_call: .; v_call: TRBV19; cdr3_aa: CASSIESRVNQPQHF; cdr3_nt: TGTGCCAGTAGTATAGAGAGCAGGGTAAATCAGCCCCAGCATTTT
j_call: TRBJ2-3; clone_size: .; d_call: TRBD2; v_call: TRBV4-3; cdr3_aa: CASSQTSGPTDTQYF; cdr3_nt: TGCGCCAGCAGCCAAACTAGCGGGCCGACAGATACGCAGTATTTT
j_call: TRBJ2-2; clone_size: .; d_call: TRBD1; v_call: TRBV19; cdr3_aa: CASSYRTGRTTGELFF; cdr3_nt: TGTGCCAGTAGTTATCGGACAGGGAGGACCACCGGGGAGCTGTTTTTT
j_call: TRBJ2-1; clone_size: .; d_call: TRBD2; v_call: TRBV2; cdr3_aa: CASSAGTSGSNEQFF; cdr3_nt: TGTGCCAGCAGTGCCGGGACTAGCGGGAGCAATGAGCAGTTCTTC
j_call: TRBJ1-5; clone_size: once; d_call: .; v_call: TRBV28; cdr3_aa: CASSLWSASNQPQHF; cdr3_nt: TGTGCCAGCAGTTTATGGTCAGCTAGCAATCAGCCCCAGCATTTT
j_call: TRBJ2-3; clone_size: .; d_call: .; v_call: TRBV11-3; cdr3_aa: CASSPGQTRDTQYF; cdr3_nt: TGTGCCAGCAGCCCGGGCCAAACCCGAGATACGCAGTATTTT